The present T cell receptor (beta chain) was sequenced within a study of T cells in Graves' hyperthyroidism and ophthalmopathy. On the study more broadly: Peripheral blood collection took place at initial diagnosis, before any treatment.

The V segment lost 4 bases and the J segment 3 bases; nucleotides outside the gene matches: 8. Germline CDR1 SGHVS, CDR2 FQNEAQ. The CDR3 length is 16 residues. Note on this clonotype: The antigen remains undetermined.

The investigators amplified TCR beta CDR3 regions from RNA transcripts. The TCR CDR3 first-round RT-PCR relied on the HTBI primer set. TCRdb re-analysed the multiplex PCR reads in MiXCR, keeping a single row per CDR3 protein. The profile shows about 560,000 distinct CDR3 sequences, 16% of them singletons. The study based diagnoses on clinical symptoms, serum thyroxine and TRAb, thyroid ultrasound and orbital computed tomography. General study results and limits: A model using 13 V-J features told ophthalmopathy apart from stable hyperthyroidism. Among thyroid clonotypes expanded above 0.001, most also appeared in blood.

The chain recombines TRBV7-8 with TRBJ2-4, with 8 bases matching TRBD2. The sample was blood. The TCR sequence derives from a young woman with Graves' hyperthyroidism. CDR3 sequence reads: CASSSSGGGSKNIQYF. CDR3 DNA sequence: TGTGCCAGCAGCTCGTCGGGGGGGGGGAGCAAAAACATTCAGTACTTC.